A selection of T cell receptor beta chains follows, all from one sample in a study of T cells in localized non-small cell lung cancer. Libraries were prepared by immunoSEQ multiplex PCR; TCRdb keeps only in-frame clonotypes and omits some of them. The top ten hold over 3.5% of the sample, which has 7,500 to 10,000 clones, under 55% seen once. The sequenced sample was lymph node tissue, obtained before any cancer treatment. The receptors stem from a woman aged 35-70 years with stage I lung adenocarcinoma. The CDR3 runs from the conserved cysteine through the conserved F or W. A D gene is named only where the DNA matches it firmly. Not all rows give a size; the values are once, few, many and, for expanded clones, a class.

>.|.|TRBJ1-1|14|TRBV5-1
TGCGCCAGCAGTCCAACAGCCAAGAACACTGAAGCTTTCTTT
CASSPTAKNTEAFF
>few|.|TRBJ1-4|13|TRBV19
TGTGCCAGTAGTTACGGCCAGGGTGTGGAACTGTTTTTT
CASSYGQGVELFF
>medium-sized|TRBD2|TRBJ2-1|15|TRBV11-3
TGTGCCAGCAGCGCGCGGGGGGCCCCCTACAATGAGCAGTTCTTC
CASSARGAPYNEQFF
>.|.|TRBJ1-5|14|TRBV10-3
TGTGCCATCAGTGAGTCGATAACGAATCAGCCCCAGCATTTT
CAISESITNQPQHF
>few|.|TRBJ1-4|15|TRBV6-8
TGTGCCAGCAGCCCATCGTATGCAACTAATGAAAAACTGTTTTTT
CASSPSYATNEKLFF
>.|.|TRBJ1-3|15|TRBV6-8
TGTGCCAGCAGAGCTGAGGGGCGCTTTGGAAACACCATATATTTT
CASRAEGRFGNTIYF
>.|.|TRBJ2-7|12|TRBV29-1
TGCAGCGTCCGGGACCCGACCTACGAGCAGTACTTC
CSVRDPTYEQYF
>few|TRBD2|TRBJ2-5|15|TRBV4-1
TGCACCAGCAGCGCAGAGATGGCGGGGGGGAGCACCCAGTACTTC
CTSSAEMAGGSTQYF
>.|.|TRBJ1-4|18|TRBV14
TGTGCCAGCAGCCAAGGGAATCAGGGTATGAGATTTAATGAAAAACTGTTTTTT
CASSQGNQGMRFNEKLFF
>few|TRBD1|TRBJ1-4|17|TRBV19
TGTGCCAGTCAGACTGTTAGAGGGGGCGCGTCTAATGAAAAACTGTTTTTT
CASQTVRGGASNEKLFF
>.|TRBD1|TRBJ1-2|12|TRBV29-1
TGCAGCGTAGAGACAGGGGGCCTACACTACACCTTC
CSVETGGLHYTF
>.|TRBD1|TRBJ2-7|15|TRBV6-8
TGTGCCAGCAATTCCGGCAGGGGGTCCCCCTACGAGCAGTACTTC
CASNSGRGSPYEQYF
>few|TRBD2|TRBJ2-5|18|TRBV11-3
TGTGCCAGCAGCTCGACCGTGGCGGTGAGGGCGGGGGAAGAGACCCAGTACTTC
CASSSTVAVRAGEETQYF
>.|.|TRBJ2-3|17|TRBV14
TGTGCCAGCAGCCAGACCGGCGGATCTTACGGCACAGATACGCAGTATTTT
CASSQTGGSYGTDTQYF
>.|.|TRBJ2-1|16|TRBV11-3
TGTGCCAGCAGCTTAGACGTAGCGGCGTCCCGGAATGAGCAGTTCTTC
CASSLDVAASRNEQFF
>few|TRBD2|TRBJ2-2|17|TRBV2
TGTGCCAGCAGGGGGACTAGCGGGGGCTCGAACACCGGGGAGCTGTTTTTT
CASRGTSGGSNTGELFF
>.|.|TRBJ1-3|14|TRBV6-8
TGTGCCAGCAGTTATGGCATAAATGAAAACACCATATATTTT
CASSYGINENTIYF
>.|.|TRBJ2-3|15|TRBV2
TGTGCCAGCAGTGAGGTCGGGTCTAGCACAGATACGCAGTATTTT
CASSEVGSSTDTQYF
>.|.|TRBJ1-3|16|TRBV14
TGTGCCAGCAGCAAGGAACAGGCGAACTCTGGAAACACCATATATTTT
CASSKEQANSGNTIYF
>.|TRBD1|TRBJ2-7|15|TRBV19
TGTGCCACCCGGACCGGAGGGACAGGGGGAGACGAGCAGTACTTC
CATRTGGTGGDEQYF
>.|.|TRBJ2-7|13|TRBV19
TGTGCCAGTAACAGGGGGGGGCACTACGAGCAGTACTTC
CASNRGGHYEQYF
>.|.|TRBJ2-3|17|TRBV5-1
TGCGCCAGCAGCTTGGGGGTCCGAGGGCAAAGCACAGATACGCAGTATTTT
CASSLGVRGQSTDTQYF
>once|.|TRBJ1-3|13|TRBV6-8
TGTGCCAGCAGGCTTTCCCTGGGGGACACCATATATTTT
CASRLSLGDTIYF
>.|.|TRBJ1-2|13|TRBV19
TGTGCCAGTAGTATAGGGAGGAACGGTGGCTACACCTTC
CASSIGRNGGYTF
>.|TRBD1|TRBJ2-7|15|TRBV28
TGTGCCAGCAGTTTTCCGGGACAGGGCCCCTACGAGCAGTACTTC
CASSFPGQGPYEQYF
>.|.|TRBJ2-7|15|TRBV7-5
TGTGCCAGCAGCTTACTCCCGGGAACTTCCTACGAGCAGTACTTC
CASSLLPGTSYEQYF
>few|TRBD1|TRBJ1-1|13|TRBV9
TGTGCCAGCGGACAGGATTTGAACACTGAAGCTTTCTTT
CASGQDLNTEAFF
>.|.|TRBJ1-3|15|TRBV30
TGTGCCTGGAGTCTCCGGGACCTCTCTGGAAACACCATATATTTT
CAWSLRDLSGNTIYF
>.|.|TRBJ2-3|14|TRBV25-1
TGTGCCAGCAGTGAATATAGTCGAACAGATACGCAGTATTTT
CASSEYSRTDTQYF
>few|.|TRBJ1-1|12|TRBV29-1
TGCAGCGCTGAAGGGGGTGGCTCTCTAGCTTTCTTT
CSAEGGGSLAFF
>.|.|TRBJ1-6|13|TRBV30
TGTGCCTGTCAAGGGACTGCAAATTCACCCCTCCACTTT
CACQGTANSPLHF
>.|TRBD2|TRBJ2-1|14|TRBV11-3
TGTGCCAGCAAGGCGGGGGTCTCCTACAATGAGCAGTTCTTC
CASKAGVSYNEQFF
>.|TRBD1|TRBJ1-6|16|TRBV11-3
TGTGCCAGCAGCTTAGATCAGACAGGGTACAATTCACCCCTCCACTTT
CASSLDQTGYNSPLHF
>.|TRBD1|TRBJ1-5|13|TRBV19
TGTGCCAGTACCGACAGGGCGGGCCAGCCCCAGCATTTT
CASTDRAGQPQHF
>few|TRBD2|TRBJ2-7|16|TRBV11-3
TGTGCCAGCACCCTGGGGACTAGCGGGACCCGGGGCGAGCAGTACTTC
CASTLGTSGTRGEQYF
>few|.|TRBJ2-2|15|TRBV15
TGTGTCACCAGCAGAGCTTACGACAGAGCCGGGGAGCTGTTTTTT
CVTSRAYDRAGELFF
>.|.|TRBJ1-5|15|TRBV4-1
TGCGCCAGCAGCCAAGAGGAGGACGAGGATCAGCCCCAGCATTTT
CASSQEEDEDQPQHF
>.|TRBD2|TRBJ2-2|13|TRBV12-5
TGTGCTAGTCGGACTAGCGGGACCGGGGAGCTGTTTTTT
CASRTSGTGELFF
>.|TRBD1|TRBJ1-1|15|TRBV19
TGTGCCAGTAGTATTACAGGGGACATGAACACTGAAGCTTTCTTT
CASSITGDMNTEAFF
>once|.|TRBJ1-2|13|TRBV18
TGTGCCAGCTCACTTGACAGCGAGTATGGCTACACCTTC
CASSLDSEYGYTF